This entry lists 9 T cell receptor beta chains sequenced from one sample in a study of control samples from healthy donors and cancer patients. Method: immunoSEQ multiplex PCR; TCRdb's copy keeps in-frame clones and lacks some. The table shows over 150,000 clones, with approximately 94% occurring only once. The specimen sequenced was blood. All receptors come from a man in his forties or fifties in good health.

V is TRBV29-1 and J is TRBJ1-1; tentative D call: TRBD1 (5 bases). V shed 4 bases and J shed 5 bases, with 14 bases lying between them. This CDR3 has 13 residues. Germline V CDR1 and CDR2: SQVTM, ANQGSEA. This CDR3 reads CSVVGVWQTEAFF. CDR3 bases: TGCAGCGTTGTGGGGGTTTGGCAGACTGAAGCTTTCTTT.

The chain combines TRBV5-6 with TRBJ1-3, with 7 bases aligning to TRBD1. Germline lookup yields CDR1 SGHDT and CDR2 YYEEEE. V shed 2 bases and J 2 bases; nucleotides not matched to a gene: 7. The CDR3 is 16 amino acids. CDR3 sequence reads: CASSFQTGITGNTIYF. For the CDR3, the DNA is TGTGCCAGCAGCTTCCAGACAGGGATTACTGGAAACACCATATATTTT.

The chain is built from TRBV2 and TRBJ1-3; D is undetermined. The CDR3 runs to 11 residues. In germline, CDR1 is SNHLY, CDR2 FYNNEI. Trimming took 6 bases from V and 7 from J, leaving 7 bases between them. The CDR3 loop reads CASRAGNTIYF. The DNA of the CDR3 is TGTGCCAGCAGGGCGGGGAACACCATATATTTT.

Concerning this clone itself: This same CDR3 is encoded by further DNA sequences in the sample. The chain joins TRBV11-2 to TRBJ2-5; D may be TRBD1 (5 bases). CDR1 and CDR2 (germline): SGHAT, FQNNGV. Trimming pared 1 base from V and 5 bases from J, leaving 8 bases between. The length of the CDR3 is 13 residues. The CDR3 nucleotides are TGTGCCAGCAGCTTAGGCAGGGCGGAGACCCAGTACTTC. Its translation: CASSLGRAETQYF.

The chain joins TRBV14 to TRBJ1-3, with TRBD1 as a possible D gene (5 bases). This CDR3 is 18 amino acids long. The germline V and J ends were trimmed by 4 bases and 0 bases, with 19 bases remaining between them. Germline V gene lookup returns CDR1 SGHDN and CDR2 FVKESK. The CDR3 here is CASSREGLPVSSGNTIYF. CDR3 in DNA: TGTGCCAGCAGCCGAGAGGGACTCCCCGTCTCCTCTGGAAACACCATATATTTT. Drawing the rest from reference TRBV14 and TRBJ1-3, the complete variable domain is EAGVTQFPSHSVIEKGQTVTLRCDPISGHDNLYWYRRVMGKEIKFLLHFVKESKQDESGMPNNRFLAERTGGTYSTLKVQPAELEDSGVYFCASSREGLPVSSGNTIYFGEGSWLTVV.

The chain couples TRBV7-9 to TRBJ1-4; a weak D match, TRBD1 (5 bases). Germline CDR1 reads SEHNR; CDR2 reads FQNEAQ (reference sequence). Trimming left V 2 bases short and J 5 bases short, with 21 bases between. CDR3 length: 18 amino acids. The CDR3 region is CASSLRVGQGGRNEKLFF. CDR3 DNA sequence: TGTGCCAGCAGCTTAAGAGTAGGTCAGGGAGGAAGGAATGAAAAACTGTTTTTT.

V gene TRBV10-1 combines with J gene TRBJ2-2; D gene uncertain. This CDR3 is built from 12 residues. Trimming cost V 8 bases and J 6 bases, with 10 bases left between them. Germline V CDR1 and CDR2: WNHNN, SYGVQD (reference sequence). As DNA, the CDR3 is TGCGCCAGCTCAAACCGGCCCGGGGAGCTGTTTTTT. This encodes CASSNRPGELFF.

V gene TRBV28 combines with J gene TRBJ2-3, with D possibly being TRBD1 (6 bases). Deletions cut 4 bases from V and 1 base from J, with 9 bases between. CDR3 length equals 14 residues. The germline V gene has CDR1 MDHEN and CDR2 SYDVKM. The CDR3 loop reads CASSWAGGTDTQYF. In nucleotides, the CDR3 is TGTGCCAGCAGTTGGGCAGGGGGCACAGATACGCAGTATTTT.

The rearrangement joins TRBV28 to TRBJ1-5; TRBD1 might be the D (6 bases). Germline lookup yields CDR1 MDHEN and CDR2 SYDVKM. The CDR3 consists of 11 residues. With 8 bases removed from V and 4 bases from J, the gap between germline ends came to 6 bases. The DNA for the CDR3 is TGTGCCAGCGGGACAAATCAGCCCCAGCATTTT. Translating it yields CASGTNQPQHF.